These 8 T cell receptor beta chains originate from one sample sequenced in a study of cytomegalovirus exposure and HLA in healthy donors. The PCR contained 60 Vbeta and 13 Jbeta primers. Assay used: immunoSEQ multiplex PCR; TCRdb lists only in-frame clones, some missing. The sample contains more than 95,000 clones, over 80% of which appear only once. Material for sequencing was PBMCs. Receptor source: a man aged 18 to 29 in good health and CMV-seropositive.

V and J are TRBV6-5 and TRBJ2-1; 7 nucleotides agree with TRBD1. Trimming took 5 bases from V and 7 from J; bases not matched to a gene: 2. Germline CDR1 and CDR2: MNHEY and SVGAGI. The CDR3 has 12 residues. The CDR3, as DNA: TGTGCCAGCAGTGAACAGGGGAATGAGCAGTTCTTC. Its translation is CASSEQGNEQFF.

V is TRBV5-8 and J is TRBJ1-4, with D unclear. V was cut by 4 bases and J by 6 bases, with 7 bases left in between. Per the germline V gene, CDR1 is SGHTS and CDR2 is YDEGEE. The CDR3 is made up of 12 amino acids. In DNA form, the CDR3 reads TGTGCCAGCAGCGTTCGGGATGAAAAACTGTTTTTT. Translated: CASSVRDEKLFF.

V is TRBV9 and J is TRBJ2-7; D is unclear. In germline, CDR1 is SGDLS, CDR2 YYNGEE. V lost 0 bases, J lost 1 base, and 5 bases lay in between. This CDR3 is 13 amino acids long. For the CDR3, the DNA is TGTGCCAGCAGCGTAGAAGCTTCCTACGAGCAGTACTTC. This sequence encodes CASSVEASYEQYF.

The chain has TRBV6-1 and TRBJ2-7; TRBD1 matches 10 bases. CDR1 and CDR2 from the germline V gene are MNHNS and SASEGT. With 7 bases clipped from V and 0 bases from J, the junction kept 6 bases outside the gene matches. This CDR3 has 15 amino acids. In DNA, the CDR3 is TGTGCCAGCATCCTGGGACAGGGGCTCTCCTACGAGCAGTACTTC. This sequence encodes CASILGQGLSYEQYF.

V and J are TRBV6-5 and TRBJ1-1; D gene uncertain. V was pared by 6 bases and J by 2 bases, with 13 bases between. This CDR3 has 14 residues. Germline V CDR1 and CDR2: MNHEY, SVGAGI. The CDR3 loop is CASRSLQRNTEAFF. The CDR3 coding sequence is TGTGCCAGCAGAAGCTTACAGAGAAACACTGAAGCTTTCTTT.

The rearrangement links TRBV9 to TRBJ2-2; D is unresolved. V was trimmed by 2 bases and J by 1 base, leaving 9 bases between them. This CDR3 spans 15 amino acids. Per germline, CDR1 SGDLS and CDR2 YYNGEE. The CDR3 loop is CASSVNGGNTGELFF. CDR3 in DNA: TGTGCCAGCAGCGTCAACGGCGGGAACACCGGGGAGCTGTTTTTT.

The chain uses TRBV7-2 and TRBJ1-1; weak D call: TRBD1 (6 bases). Germline lookup yields CDR1 SGHTA and CDR2 FQGNSA. This CDR3 comprises 16 residues. V shed 5 bases and J shed 2 bases, with 18 bases lying between them. The CDR3 reads CASSVDPGTLNTEAFF. CDR3 sequence (DNA): TGTGCCAGCAGCGTAGACCCCGGGACACTAAACACTGAAGCTTTCTTT.

V is TRBV11-2 and J is TRBJ2-3, with a weak D call TRBD1 (6 bases). The CDR3 spans 14 residues. The germline V gene has CDR1 SGHAT and CDR2 FQNNGV. V was shortened by 8 bases and J by 8 bases, with 20 bases between the two germline ends. CDR3 loop: CASVRDITGGTQYF. CDR3 bases: TGTGCCAGCGTTCGGGACATAACAGGAGGTACGCAGTATTTT.